Listed below are T cell receptor beta chains from one sample, sequenced in a study of T cell repertoires in cytomegalovirus infection. The antigens for these receptors are not known. MiXCR, run by TCRdb on the reads, gives a single entry per CDR3 protein. The sample lists about 890,000 distinct CDR3 sequences; more than 25% were seen once. Sequencing was performed on cultured CD8+ T cells from PBMCs, taken from culture after CMV antigen stimulation. The receptors originated from a human donor in good health (CMV status not recorded). Some clones in this sample may be carry-over from other donors' samples. CDR3s include the opening cysteine and the closing phenylalanine or tryptophan. The order of the fields is clone size, J gene, D gene, V gene, CDR3 DNA, CDR3 protein. The D gene is left open where the match is weak. The size of a clone is reported for some rows only, either as once, few or many, or as a class for expanded clones.

few	TRBJ2-3	-	TRBV6-5	TGTGCCAGCAGTTACGCAGGGGAGGCAGATACGCAGTATTTT	CASSYAGEADTQYF
few	TRBJ1-1	-	TRBV5-1	TGCGCCAGCAGCGCCGATCCCGAGGGAAAGCCTGAAGCTTTCTTT	CASSADPEGKPEAFF
-	TRBJ1-2	-	TRBV11-3	TGTGCCAGCAGCGGAGGGGCAGGAGCTAACTATGGCTACACCTTC	CASSGGAGANYGYTF
few	TRBJ1-2	-	TRBV4-1	TGCGCCAGCAGCCAAGGATCGGAGGATCCTACCTATGGCTACACCTTC	CASSQGSEDPTYGYTF
-	TRBJ1-4	TRBD1	TRBV7-6	TGTGCCAGCAGCTCCGGGGACAGGGTAGATGAAAAACTGTTTTTT	CASSSGDRVDEKLFF
-	TRBJ2-4	-	TRBV19	TGTGCCAGTAGTATATTCACCGCGCGGGGCAAGGGGCACGACAAAAACATTCAGTACTTC	CASSIFTARGKGHDKNIQYF
-	TRBJ2-6	-	TRBV7-9	TGTGCCAGCATCCCCGCGCGCAGGGCCGACTCTGGGGCCAACGTCCTGACTTTC	CASIPARRADSGANVLTF
-	TRBJ2-5	-	TRBV20-1	TGCAGTGCGCCGGACCGGTGGGAGACCCAGTACTTC	CSAPDRWETQYF
-	TRBJ2-7	-	TRBV7-9	TGTGCCAGCAGCTTAGATGTACCAATCCACGAGCAGTACTTC	CASSLDVPIHEQYF
-	TRBJ2-5	-	TRBV6-6	TGTGCCAGCAGTTACGTGCAGCCCCTGGAGACCCAGTACTTC	CASSYVQPLETQYF
many	TRBJ1-1	-	TRBV7-9	TGTGCCAGCAGCCCCCCCAGACAGGAACCGCCTGAGAACACTGAAGCTTTCTTT	CASSPPRQEPPENTEAFF
few	TRBJ1-1	TRBD1	TRBV7-6	TGTGCCAGCAGCTTAGGGACAGGGATGGCTTTCTTT	CASSLGTGMAFF
few	TRBJ1-5	TRBD1	TRBV6-5	TGTGCCAGCAGTTACGGGTCAGGGGGTTGGGGCAATCAGCCCCAGCATTTT	CASSYGSGGWGNQPQHF
many	TRBJ2-3	-	TRBV7-2	TGTGCCAGCAGCTTAACAGGGACGGGCACAGATACGCAGTATTTT	CASSLTGTGTDTQYF
-	TRBJ2-3	TRBD2	TRBV4-3	TGCGCCAGCAGCCAAGATTCGTTCGGGACTAGCGGGCGCACAGATACGCAGTATTTT	CASSQDSFGTSGRTDTQYF
many	TRBJ1-3	-	TRBV7-9	TGTGCCAGCACCTCCGGATTGGGGGCTGGAAACACCATATATTTT	CASTSGLGAGNTIYF
-	TRBJ2-5	-	TRBV6-2/TRBV6-3	TGTGCCAGCATTAGGGCCAGACAGCAAGAGACCCAGTACTTC	CASIRARQQETQYF
many	TRBJ1-5	TRBD1	TRBV6-1	TGTGCCAGCAGTGAAGCAGGGACAGGGACTCAGCCCCAGCATTTT	CASSEAGTGTQPQHF
few	TRBJ2-5	-	TRBV4-3	TGCGCCAGCAGCCAAGCCGAGGGACCGCCGGGAGAGACCCAGTACTTC	CASSQAEGPPGETQYF
many	TRBJ2-6	-	TRBV4-1	TGCGCCAGCAGCCAAGGCGCGATCTCTGGGGCCAACGTCCTGACTTTC	CASSQGAISGANVLTF
-	TRBJ2-7	TRBD1	TRBV10-2	TGCGCCAGCAGTGATTCCGGACAGGCGTACGAGCAGTACTTC	CASSDSGQAYEQYF
-	TRBJ1-1	TRBD1	TRBV6-1	TGTGCCAGCAGTGAATACGGACAGGGGGCCATGAACACTGACGCTTTCTTT	CASSEYGQGAMNTDAFF
-	TRBJ1-1	TRBD1	TRBV4-1	TGCGCCAGCAGCCAGCCCCGGGACAGATCGACGAACACTGAAGCTTTCTTT	CASSQPRDRSTNTEAFF
-	TRBJ2-5	TRBD1	TRBV4-1	TGCGCCAGCAGCCAAGGGACAGGGTCTGTGGGGGAGACCCAGTACTTC	CASSQGTGSVGETQYF
many	TRBJ1-3	TRBD1	TRBV7-6	TGTGCCAGCAGCTTAGGGGAGGGGGCGGCTGGAAACACCATATATTTT	CASSLGEGAAGNTIYF
-	TRBJ1-5	TRBD1	TRBV20-1	TGCAGTGCTGAATATCCGGGACAGGGGTGGCAGCCCCAGCATTTT	CSAEYPGQGWQPQHF
-	TRBJ1-2	TRBD1	TRBV25-1	TGTGCCAGCAGTGACTGGGACAGACCCTATGGCTACACCTTC	CASSDWDRPYGYTF
once	TRBJ1-2	-	TRBV19	TGTGCCAGTAGTATTTCGGGGAGAGATGGCTACACCTTC	CASSISGRDGYTF
-	TRBJ1-1	-	TRBV14	TGTGCCAGCAGCCCCATATCGAACACTGAAGCTTTCTTT	CASSPISNTEAFF
few	TRBJ1-4	TRBD1	TRBV6-1	TGTGCCAGCAGTAGTCCGGGACAGGGGAGTGAAAAACTGTTTTTT	CASSSPGQGSEKLFF
few	TRBJ1-1	-	TRBV11-3	TGTGCCAGCAGCACGACAGACCACACTGAAGCTTTCTTT	CASSTTDHTEAFF
many	TRBJ2-3	TRBD1	TRBV6-6	TGTGCCAGCAGTTATTCGGACAGGACAGGAGATACGCAGTATTTT	CASSYSDRTGDTQYF
-	TRBJ2-7	-	TRBV7-2	TGTGCCAGCTTAATACCGGGGGGCGGCGAGCAGTACTTC	CASLIPGGGEQYF
few	TRBJ2-5	TRBD1	TRBV12-3/TRBV12-4	TGTGCCAGCAGTTCAACCGGGACAGGGATCGGGGAGACCCAGTACTTC	CASSSTGTGIGETQYF
few	TRBJ2-7	-	TRBV7-6	TGTGCCAGCAGCCCCGGGACCGCCGCCTTCTACGAGCAGTACTTC	CASSPGTAAFYEQYF
-	TRBJ2-2	TRBD1	TRBV5-6	TGTGCCAGCAGTGGCAGGGGGCTTAACACCGGGGAGCTGTTTTTT	CASSGRGLNTGELFF
-	TRBJ2-1	-	TRBV6-5	TGTGCCAGCACCTTGACCCAGATCTCCTGCAATGAGCAGTTCTTC	CASTLTQISCNEQFF
many	TRBJ2-3	-	TRBV7-2	TGTGCCAGCAGCTTAAGTGCGGGCACAGATACGCAGTATTTT	CASSLSAGTDTQYF
few	TRBJ2-1	-	TRBV7-9	TGTGCCAGCAGCTTAGAGGGTAGGGACCAGGGCCCCACGAATTACAATGAGCAGTTCTTC	CASSLEGRDQGPTNYNEQFF
-	TRBJ2-3	-	TRBV27	TGTGCCAGCAGTTTGGGGGTTACGCAGTATTTT	CASSLGVTQYF
-	TRBJ2-1	TRBD1	TRBV5-4	TGTGCCAGCAGTAACCGACAGGGTAGCTCCTACAATGAGCAGTTCTTC	CASSNRQGSSYNEQFF
-	TRBJ2-1	-	TRBV15	TGTGCCACCAGCAGAGCTTTATTTTACAATGAGCAGTTCTTC	CATSRALFYNEQFF
-	TRBJ1-5	-	TRBV12-3/TRBV12-4	TGTGCCAGCAGTTTCTCGACAGGTCCTAGCAATCAGCCCCAGCATTTT	CASSFSTGPSNQPQHF
-	TRBJ1-1	TRBD1	TRBV6-5	TGTGCCAGCAGTCTCTGGACAGGGGCAGGGACTGAAGCTTTCTTT	CASSLWTGAGTEAFF
-	TRBJ2-3	-	TRBV10-2	TGCGCCAGCAGTTCAGGTTTCGGGGGAGATACGCAGTATTTT	CASSSGFGGDTQYF
-	TRBJ2-2	TRBD1	TRBV6-2/TRBV6-3	TGTGCCAGCAGTGACAGGGTGACCGGGGAGCTGTTTTTT	CASSDRVTGELFF
-	TRBJ2-1	TRBD2	TRBV5-4	TGTGCCAGCAGCACCTCGGCGGGGGGGCTCGATGAGCAGTTCTTC	CASSTSAGGLDEQFF
-	TRBJ2-7	TRBD1	TRBV5-5	TGTGCCAGCAGCTGGACAGGGGCCTCCTCCTACGAGCAGTACTTC	CASSWTGASSYEQYF
-	TRBJ2-2	TRBD1	TRBV6-5	TGTGCCAGCAGTTACACGACAGGGGGAACCGGGGAGCTGTTTTTT	CASSYTTGGTGELFF
many	TRBJ1-2	TRBD1	TRBV7-2	TGTGCCAGCAGCCCCCGAGGGACAGGGGTTAATGGCTACACCTTC	CASSPRGTGVNGYTF
-	TRBJ2-5	-	TRBV4-3	TGCGCCAGCAGCCAAGACATATTGGAGACCCAGTACTTC	CASSQDILETQYF
few	TRBJ1-5	-	TRBV10-3	TGTGCCATCAGTGAGTGGGAGGGAAGGAATCAGCCCCAGCATTTT	CAISEWEGRNQPQHF
-	TRBJ2-1	-	TRBV7-9	TGTGCCAGCAGCCCCCCAGTAGCTCTGGGAAATGAGCAGTTCTTC	CASSPPVALGNEQFF
-	TRBJ1-6	TRBD1	TRBV6-1	TGTGCCAGCAGGTCTGGGGGGACAGGGGGCTCACCCCTCCACTTT	CASRSGGTGGSPLHF
-	TRBJ1-1	TRBD1	TRBV5-4	TGTGCCAGCAGCTTGGGGGGACAGGGGGTGTTGAACACTGAAGCTTTCTTT	CASSLGGQGVLNTEAFF
-	TRBJ1-1	-	TRBV6-5	TGTGCCAGCAGTTACGGGGGAAGATTCACTGAAGCTTTCTTT	CASSYGGRFTEAFF
many	TRBJ1-1	-	TRBV7-6	TGTGCCAGCAGCTCCCCAGGTGGTCCGTCTGTGAACACTGAAGCTTTCTTT	CASSSPGGPSVNTEAFF